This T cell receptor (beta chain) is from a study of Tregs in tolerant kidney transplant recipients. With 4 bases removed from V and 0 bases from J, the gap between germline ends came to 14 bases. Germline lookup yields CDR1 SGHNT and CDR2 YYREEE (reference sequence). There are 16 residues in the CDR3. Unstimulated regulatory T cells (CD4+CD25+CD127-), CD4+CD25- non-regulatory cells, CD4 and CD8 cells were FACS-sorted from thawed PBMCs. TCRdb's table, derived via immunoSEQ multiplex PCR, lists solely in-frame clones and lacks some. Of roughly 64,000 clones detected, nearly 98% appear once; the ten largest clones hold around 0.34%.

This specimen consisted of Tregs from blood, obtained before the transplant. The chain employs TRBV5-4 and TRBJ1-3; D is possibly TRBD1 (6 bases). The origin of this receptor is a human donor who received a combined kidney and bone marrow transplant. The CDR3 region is CASSDRTVSSGNTIYF. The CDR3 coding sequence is TGTGCCAGCAGCGATCGGACAGTGAGCTCTGGAAACACCATATATTTT.